This TCR beta chain was observed in a study of T cell clonality in common variable immunodeficiency. General observations from the study: Reportedly, TCR beta sequences from common variable immunodeficiency showed fewer deletions and N-nucleotide insertions. CVID patient heterogeneity limited repertoire-clinical complication correlations.

This CDR3 is built from 15 residues. Germline CDR1 MNHEY, CDR2 SMNVEV (reference sequence). The V gene end was trimmed by 5 bases and the J gene end by 4 bases; junction bases not matched to a gene: 5. Only a few counts were recorded for this clone. The antigen remains unidentified. The CDR3 end is not reached by the read, which stops 3 residues before it; the germline J gene fills it in. Each donor provided 5 to 8 ml of heparinized whole blood. Sequencing input was equivalent genomic DNA from CVID and controls. TCRdb keeps only in-frame clones here, not all; method: immunoSEQ multiplex PCR. Recorded here are tens of thousands of clones, none singletons.

The chain joins TRBV27 to TRBJ2-7, with 13 bases aligning to TRBD2. Sequencing input: peripheral blood mononuclear cells. The TCR sequence derives from a person between 18 and 75 years old in good health. Incomplete CDR3 DNA: TGTGCCAGCAGTCAAAAACTAGCGGGAGGGTACGAG. Its translation: CASSQKLAGGYE. The full CDR3 protein reads CASSQKLAGGYEQYF.